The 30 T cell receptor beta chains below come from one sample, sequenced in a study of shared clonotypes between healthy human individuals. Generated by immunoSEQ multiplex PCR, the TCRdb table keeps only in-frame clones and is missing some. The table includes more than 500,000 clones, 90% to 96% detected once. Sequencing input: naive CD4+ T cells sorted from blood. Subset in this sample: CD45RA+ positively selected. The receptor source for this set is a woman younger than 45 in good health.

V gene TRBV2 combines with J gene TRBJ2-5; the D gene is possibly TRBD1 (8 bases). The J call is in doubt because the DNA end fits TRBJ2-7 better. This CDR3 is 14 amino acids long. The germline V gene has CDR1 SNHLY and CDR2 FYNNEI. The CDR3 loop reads CASPLGTGGDEQYF. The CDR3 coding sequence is TGTGCCAGCCCCCTCGGAACAGGGGGGGACGAGCAGTACTTC.

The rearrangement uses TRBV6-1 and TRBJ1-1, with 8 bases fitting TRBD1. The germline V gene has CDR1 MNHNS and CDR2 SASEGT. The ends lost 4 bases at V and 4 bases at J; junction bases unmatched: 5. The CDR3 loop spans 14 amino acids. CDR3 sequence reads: CASSARGRGTEAFF. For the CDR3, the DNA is TGTGCCAGCAGTGCCAGGGGGCGCGGCACTGAAGCTTTCTTT.

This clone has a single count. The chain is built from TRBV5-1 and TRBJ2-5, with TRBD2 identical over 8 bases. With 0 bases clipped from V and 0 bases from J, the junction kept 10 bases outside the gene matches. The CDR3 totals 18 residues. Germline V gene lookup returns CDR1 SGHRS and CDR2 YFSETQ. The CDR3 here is CASSLAKRIAGHQETQYF. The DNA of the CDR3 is TGCGCCAGCAGCTTGGCCAAGAGGATAGCGGGACACCAAGAGACCCAGTACTTC.

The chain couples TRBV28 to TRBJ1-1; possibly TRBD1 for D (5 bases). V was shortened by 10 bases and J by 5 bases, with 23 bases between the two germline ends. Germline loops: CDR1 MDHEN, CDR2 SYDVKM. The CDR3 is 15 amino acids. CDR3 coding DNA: TGTGCCACCCACTCGGCGGGGGTAAAAGGTACTGAAGCTTTCTTT. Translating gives CATHSAGVKGTEAFF. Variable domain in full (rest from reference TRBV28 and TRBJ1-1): DVKVTQSSRYLVKRTGEKVFLECVQDMDHENMFWYRQDPGLGLRLIYFSYDVKMKEKGDIPEGYSVSREKKERFSLILESASTNQTSMYLCATHSAGVKGTEAFFGQGTRLTVV.

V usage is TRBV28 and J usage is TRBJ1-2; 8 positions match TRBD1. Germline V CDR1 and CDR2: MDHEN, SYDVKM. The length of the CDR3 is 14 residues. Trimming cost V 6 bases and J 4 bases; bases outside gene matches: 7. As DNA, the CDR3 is TGTGCCAGCAGCAATTCACAGGGGGGCTATGGCTACACCTTC. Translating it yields CASSNSQGGYGYTF.

The CDR3 loop is CASSLFHPSTDTQYF. The DNA for the CDR3 is TGTGCCAGCAGCTTGTTTCACCCTAGCACAGATACGCAGTATTTT. The chain employs TRBV5-8 and TRBJ2-3; no reliable D call. V was shortened by 1 base and J by 0 bases, with 9 bases between the two germline ends. Germline CDR1 and CDR2: SGHTS and YDEGEE. This CDR3 region has 15 residues.

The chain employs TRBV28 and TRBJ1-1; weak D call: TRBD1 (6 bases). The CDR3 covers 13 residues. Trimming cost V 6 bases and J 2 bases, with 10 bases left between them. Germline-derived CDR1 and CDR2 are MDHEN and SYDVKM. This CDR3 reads CASRTQGNTEAFF. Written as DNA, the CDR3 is TGTGCCAGCAGGACACAGGGTAACACTGAAGCTTTCTTT. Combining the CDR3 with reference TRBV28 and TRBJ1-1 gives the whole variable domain DVKVTQSSRYLVKRTGEKVFLECVQDMDHENMFWYRQDPGLGLRLIYFSYDVKMKEKGDIPEGYSVSREKKERFSLILESASTNQTSMYLCASRTQGNTEAFFGQGTRLTVV.

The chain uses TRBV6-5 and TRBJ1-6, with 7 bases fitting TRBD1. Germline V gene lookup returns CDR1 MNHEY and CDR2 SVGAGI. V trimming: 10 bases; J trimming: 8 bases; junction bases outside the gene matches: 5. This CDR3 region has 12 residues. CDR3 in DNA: TGTGCCACCCGGACAGGAGATTCACCCCTCCACTTT. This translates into CATRTGDSPLHF.

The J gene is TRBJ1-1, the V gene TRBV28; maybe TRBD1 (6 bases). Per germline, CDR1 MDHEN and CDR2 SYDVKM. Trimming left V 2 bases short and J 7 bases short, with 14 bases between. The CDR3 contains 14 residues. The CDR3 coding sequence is TGTGCCAGCAGTTTACTTGGGGGGGCTGGTGAAGCTTTCTTT. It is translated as CASSLLGGAGEAFF.

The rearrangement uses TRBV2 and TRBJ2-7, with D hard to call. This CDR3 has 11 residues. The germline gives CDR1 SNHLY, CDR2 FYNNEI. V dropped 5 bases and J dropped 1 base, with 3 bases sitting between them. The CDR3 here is CASSISYEQYF. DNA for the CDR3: TGTGCCAGCAGTATATCCTACGAGCAGTACTTC.

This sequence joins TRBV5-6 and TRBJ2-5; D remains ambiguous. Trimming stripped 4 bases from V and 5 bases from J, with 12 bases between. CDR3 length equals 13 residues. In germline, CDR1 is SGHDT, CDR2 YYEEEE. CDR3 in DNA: TGTGCCAGCAGCCGTCCTAATGTGGAGACCCAGTACTTC. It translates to CASSRPNVETQYF.

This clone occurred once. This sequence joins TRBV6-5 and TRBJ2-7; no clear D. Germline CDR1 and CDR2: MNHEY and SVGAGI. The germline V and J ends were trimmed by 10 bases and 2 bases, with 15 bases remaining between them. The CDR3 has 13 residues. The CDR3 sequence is CATLGLAPYEQYF. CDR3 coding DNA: TGTGCCACCCTTGGGTTAGCCCCCTACGAGCAGTACTTC.

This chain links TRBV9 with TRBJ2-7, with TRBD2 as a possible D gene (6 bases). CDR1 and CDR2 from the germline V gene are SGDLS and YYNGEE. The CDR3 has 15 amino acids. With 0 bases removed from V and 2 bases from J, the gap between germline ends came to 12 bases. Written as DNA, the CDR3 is TGTGCCAGCAGCGTAGGTCTAGGAGGGGCCTACGAGCAGTACTTC. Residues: CASSVGLGGAYEQYF.

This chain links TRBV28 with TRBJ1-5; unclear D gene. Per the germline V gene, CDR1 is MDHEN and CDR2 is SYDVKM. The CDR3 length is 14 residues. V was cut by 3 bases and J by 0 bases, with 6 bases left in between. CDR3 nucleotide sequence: TGTGCCAGCAGTTTGGGAATTAGCAATCAGCCCCAGCATTTT. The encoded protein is CASSLGISNQPQHF.

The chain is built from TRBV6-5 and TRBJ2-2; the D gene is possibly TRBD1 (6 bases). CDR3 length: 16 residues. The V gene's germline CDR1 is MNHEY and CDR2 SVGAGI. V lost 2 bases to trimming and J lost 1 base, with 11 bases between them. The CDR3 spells CASSYGGHLNTGELFF. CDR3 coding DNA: TGTGCCAGCAGTTACGGGGGACACTTGAACACCGGGGAGCTGTTTTTT.

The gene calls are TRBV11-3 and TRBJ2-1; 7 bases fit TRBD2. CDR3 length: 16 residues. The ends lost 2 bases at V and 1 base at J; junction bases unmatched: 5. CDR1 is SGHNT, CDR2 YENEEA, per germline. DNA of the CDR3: TGTGCCAGCAGCTTACGAGCGGGAAAGTCCTACAATGAGCAGTTCTTC. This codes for CASSLRAGKSYNEQFF.

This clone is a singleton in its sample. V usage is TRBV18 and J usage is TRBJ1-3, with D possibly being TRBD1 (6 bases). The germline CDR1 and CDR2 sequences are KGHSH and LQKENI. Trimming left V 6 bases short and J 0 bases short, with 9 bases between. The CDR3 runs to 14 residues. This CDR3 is CASSGTLSGNTIYF. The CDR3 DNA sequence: TGTGCCAGCTCCGGGACACTCTCTGGAAACACCATATATTTT.

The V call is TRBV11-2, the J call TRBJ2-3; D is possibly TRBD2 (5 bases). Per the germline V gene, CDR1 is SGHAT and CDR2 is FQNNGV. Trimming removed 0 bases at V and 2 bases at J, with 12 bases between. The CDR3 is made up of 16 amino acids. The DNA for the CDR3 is TGTGCCAGCAGCTTAGAACGGAGGACCTACACAGATACGCAGTATTTT. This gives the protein CASSLERRTYTDTQYF.

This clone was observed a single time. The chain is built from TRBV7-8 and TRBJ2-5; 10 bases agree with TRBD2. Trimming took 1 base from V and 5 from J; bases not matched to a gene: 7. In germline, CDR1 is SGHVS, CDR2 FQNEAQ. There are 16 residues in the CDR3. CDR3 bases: TGTGCCAGCAGCTTAGGTTCTCTAGCGGGAGTTGAGACCCAGTACTTC. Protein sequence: CASSLGSLAGVETQYF.

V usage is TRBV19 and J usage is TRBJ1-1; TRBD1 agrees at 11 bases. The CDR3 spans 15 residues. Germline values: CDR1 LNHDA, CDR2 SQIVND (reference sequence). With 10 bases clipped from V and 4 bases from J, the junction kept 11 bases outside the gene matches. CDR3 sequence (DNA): TGTGCCACTCGGGACAGGGGGACGGATGGCACTGAAGCTTTCTTT. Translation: CATRDRGTDGTEAFF.

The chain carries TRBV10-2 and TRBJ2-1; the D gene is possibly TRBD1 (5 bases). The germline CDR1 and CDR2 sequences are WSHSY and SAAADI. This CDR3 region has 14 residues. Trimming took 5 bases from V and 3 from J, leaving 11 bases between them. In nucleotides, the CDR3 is TGCGCCAGCAGTTCCGACAGCCGCTACAATGAGCAGTTCTTC. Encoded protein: CASSSDSRYNEQFF.

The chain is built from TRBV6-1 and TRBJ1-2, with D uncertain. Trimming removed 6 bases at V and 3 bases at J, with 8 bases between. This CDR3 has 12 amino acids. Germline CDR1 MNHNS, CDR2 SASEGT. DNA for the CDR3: TGTGCCAGCAGGAAGGTTGACTATGGCTACACCTTC. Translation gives CASRKVDYGYTF.

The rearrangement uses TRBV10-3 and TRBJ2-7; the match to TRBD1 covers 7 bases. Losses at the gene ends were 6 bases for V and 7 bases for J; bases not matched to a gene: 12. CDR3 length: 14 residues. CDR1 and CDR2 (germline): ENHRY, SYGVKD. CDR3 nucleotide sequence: TGTGCCATCAGGGATCGACAGGGCTCAGAGGAGCAGTACTTC. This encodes CAIRDRQGSEEQYF.

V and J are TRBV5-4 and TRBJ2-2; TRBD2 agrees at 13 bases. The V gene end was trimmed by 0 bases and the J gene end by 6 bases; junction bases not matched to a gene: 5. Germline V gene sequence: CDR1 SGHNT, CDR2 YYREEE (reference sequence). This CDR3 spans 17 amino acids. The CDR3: CASSLAGTSGRAGELFF. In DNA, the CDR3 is TGTGCCAGCAGCTTGGCCGGTACTAGCGGGAGGGCCGGGGAGCTGTTTTTT.

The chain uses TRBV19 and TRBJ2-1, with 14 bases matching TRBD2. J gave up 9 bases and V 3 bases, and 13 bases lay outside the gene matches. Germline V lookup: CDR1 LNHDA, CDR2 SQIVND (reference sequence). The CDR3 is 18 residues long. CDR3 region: CASSMRVTSGRVSSEQFF. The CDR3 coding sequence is TGTGCCAGTAGTATGAGGGTGACTAGCGGGAGGGTGTCGAGTGAGCAGTTCTTC.

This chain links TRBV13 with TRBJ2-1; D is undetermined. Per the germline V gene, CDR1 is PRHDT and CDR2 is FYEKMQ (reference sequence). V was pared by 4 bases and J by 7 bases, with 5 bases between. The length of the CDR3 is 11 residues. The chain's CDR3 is CASSSSNEQFF. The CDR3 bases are TGTGCCAGCAGCTCGTCTAATGAGCAGTTCTTC.

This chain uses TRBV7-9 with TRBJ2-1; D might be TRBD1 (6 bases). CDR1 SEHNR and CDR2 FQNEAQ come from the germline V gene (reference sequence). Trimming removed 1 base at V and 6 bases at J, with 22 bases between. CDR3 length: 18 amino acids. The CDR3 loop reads CASSLDLWAQGLVNEQFF. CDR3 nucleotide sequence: TGTGCCAGCAGCTTAGACCTGTGGGCGCAGGGGCTAGTCAATGAGCAGTTCTTC.

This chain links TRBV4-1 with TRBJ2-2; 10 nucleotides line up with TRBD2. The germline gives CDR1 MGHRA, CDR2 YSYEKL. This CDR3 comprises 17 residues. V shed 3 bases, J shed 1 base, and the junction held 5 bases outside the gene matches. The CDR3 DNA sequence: TGCGCCAGCAGCCATGATAGCGGGAGGCTGAACACCGGGGAGCTGTTTTTT. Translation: CASSHDSGRLNTGELFF.

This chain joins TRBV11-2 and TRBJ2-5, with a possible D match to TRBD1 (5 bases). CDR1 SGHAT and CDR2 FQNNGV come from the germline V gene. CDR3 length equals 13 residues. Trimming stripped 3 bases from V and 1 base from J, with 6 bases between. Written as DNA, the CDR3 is TGTGCCAGCAGCTTTGACAGCCAAGAGACCCAGTACTTC. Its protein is CASSFDSQETQYF.

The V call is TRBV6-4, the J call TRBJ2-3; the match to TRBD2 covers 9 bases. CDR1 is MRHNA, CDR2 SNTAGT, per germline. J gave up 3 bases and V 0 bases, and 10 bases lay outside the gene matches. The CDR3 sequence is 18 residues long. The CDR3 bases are TGTGCCAGCAGTGACTCGAGACTCGCGGGAGGGAGGACAGATACGCAGTATTTT. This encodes CASSDSRLAGGRTDTQYF.